This T cell receptor beta chain was observed in a study of T cells in Graves' hyperthyroidism and ophthalmopathy. Regions amplified from RNA transcripts were the TCR beta CDR3 regions. The primer set for the first-round RT-PCR of the TCR CDR3 was HTBI. MiXCR, run by TCRdb on the multiplex PCR reads, gives a single entry per CDR3 protein. The table includes approximately 610,000 distinct CDR3 sequences, about 15% detected once. The TCR comes from a woman between 40 and 55 years old with Graves' ophthalmopathy. Material for sequencing was blood.

The CDR3 DNA reads as TGTGCCAGCAGTTTCCCCGACAGGGCGGCAGAGACCCAGTACTTC. This translates into CASSFPDRAAETQYF. The V and J genes are TRBV28 and TRBJ2-5; 7 nucleotides agree with TRBD1. The CDR3 is 15 residues long. After removal of 3 bases from V and 4 bases from J, the junction contained 8 bases not matched to a gene. CDR1 MDHEN and CDR2 SYDVKM come from the germline V gene.